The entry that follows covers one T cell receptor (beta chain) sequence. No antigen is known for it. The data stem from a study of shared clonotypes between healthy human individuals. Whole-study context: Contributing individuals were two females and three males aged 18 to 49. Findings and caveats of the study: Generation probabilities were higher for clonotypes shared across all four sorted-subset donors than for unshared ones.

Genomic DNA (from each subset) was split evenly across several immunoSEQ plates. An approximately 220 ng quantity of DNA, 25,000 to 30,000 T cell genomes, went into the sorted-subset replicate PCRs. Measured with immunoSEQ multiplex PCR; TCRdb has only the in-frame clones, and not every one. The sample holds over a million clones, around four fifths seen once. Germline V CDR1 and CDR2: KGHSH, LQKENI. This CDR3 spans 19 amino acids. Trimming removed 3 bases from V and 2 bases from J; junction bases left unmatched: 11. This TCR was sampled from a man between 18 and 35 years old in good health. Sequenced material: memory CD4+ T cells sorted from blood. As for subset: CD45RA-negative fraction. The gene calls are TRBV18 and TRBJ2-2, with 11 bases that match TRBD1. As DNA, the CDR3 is TGTGCCAGCTCACCCCGTCCATGGACAGGGGGCCCAAACACCGGGGAGCTGTTTTTT. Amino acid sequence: CASSPRPWTGGPNTGELFF.